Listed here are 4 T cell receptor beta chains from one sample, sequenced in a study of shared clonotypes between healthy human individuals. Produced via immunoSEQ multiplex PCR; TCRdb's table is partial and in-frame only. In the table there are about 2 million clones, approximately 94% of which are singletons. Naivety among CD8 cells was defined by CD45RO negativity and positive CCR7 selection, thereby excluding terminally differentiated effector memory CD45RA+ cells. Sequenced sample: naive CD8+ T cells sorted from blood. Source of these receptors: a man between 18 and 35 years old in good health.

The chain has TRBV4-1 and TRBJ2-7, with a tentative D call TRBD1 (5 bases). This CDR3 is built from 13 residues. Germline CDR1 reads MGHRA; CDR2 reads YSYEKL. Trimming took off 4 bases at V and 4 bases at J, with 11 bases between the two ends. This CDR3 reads CASSPNQGYEQYF. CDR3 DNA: TGCGCCAGCAGCCCAAACCAGGGTTACGAGCAGTACTTC.

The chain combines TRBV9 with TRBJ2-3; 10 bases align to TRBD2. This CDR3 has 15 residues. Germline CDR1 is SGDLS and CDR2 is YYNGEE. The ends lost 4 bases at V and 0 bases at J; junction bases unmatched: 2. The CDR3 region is CASSLAGVSTDTQYF. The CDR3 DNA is TGTGCCAGCAGCCTAGCGGGGGTTAGCACAGATACGCAGTATTTT.

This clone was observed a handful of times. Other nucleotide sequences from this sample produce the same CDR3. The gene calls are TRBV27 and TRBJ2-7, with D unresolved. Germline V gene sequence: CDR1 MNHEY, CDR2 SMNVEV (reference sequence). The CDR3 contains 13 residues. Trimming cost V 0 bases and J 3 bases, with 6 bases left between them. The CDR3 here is CASSLSPGYEQYF. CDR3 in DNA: TGTGCCAGCAGTTTATCGCCAGGCTACGAGCAGTACTTC.

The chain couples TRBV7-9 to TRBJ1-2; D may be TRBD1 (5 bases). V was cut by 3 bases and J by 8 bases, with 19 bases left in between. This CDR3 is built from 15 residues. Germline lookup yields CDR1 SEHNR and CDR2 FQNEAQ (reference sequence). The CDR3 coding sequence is TGTGCCAGCAGCTTGGGGCAGGGAATCTTCGGCGGCTACACCTTC. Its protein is CASSLGQGIFGGYTF.